These 14 T cell receptor beta chains were sequenced from one sample in a study of control samples from healthy donors and cancer patients. TCRdb's copy holds only in-frame clones and misses some; the assay was immunoSEQ multiplex PCR. Of 65,000 to 75,000 clones in the sample, 87% were seen once. The sample was blood. The receptors come from a woman aged 45 to 65 in good health.

The chain links TRBV15 to TRBJ2-1, with D perhaps assigned TRBD1 or TRBD2 (5 bases each). The CDR3 is made up of 14 amino acids. Germline CDR1 LNHNV, CDR2 YYDKDF (reference sequence). The V end was cut by 2 bases, the J end by 6 bases, with 11 bases between. The CDR3 spells CATSRIGTVNEQFF. CDR3 DNA sequence: TGTGCCACCAGCAGAATCGGGACGGTCAATGAGCAGTTCTTC. The variable domain in full, with the rest retrieved from reference TRBV15 and TRBJ2-1, is DAMVIQNPRYQVTQFGKPVTLSCSQTLNHNVMYWYQQKSSQAPKLLFHYYDKDFNNEADTPDNFQSRRPNTSFCFLDIRSPGLGDTAMYLCATSRIGTVNEQFFGPGTRLTVL.

The rearrangement uses TRBV10-3 and TRBJ2-1; 13 positions agree with TRBD2. The junction had 7 bases not matched to a gene; V was cut back by 3 bases and J by 8 bases. CDR1 and CDR2 (germline): ENHRY, SYGVKD. This CDR3 is 16 amino acids long. The CDR3 nucleotides read TGTGCCATCAGTGATACTAGCGGGAGGGCCGGCGATGAGCAGTTCTTC. Its protein is CAISDTSGRAGDEQFF.

In this sample, this clone turned up once. The chain is built from TRBV5-1 and TRBJ2-2; a possible D gene is TRBD1 (5 bases). Germline V gives CDR1 SGHRS, CDR2 YFSETQ. Trimming pared 0 bases from V and 4 bases from J, leaving 10 bases between. There are 15 residues in the CDR3. CDR3 in amino acids: CASSLVRGGTGELFF. CDR3 bases: TGCGCCAGCAGCTTGGTTAGGGGTGGCACCGGGGAGCTGTTTTTT.

This clone was recorded once. The chain recombines TRBV28 with TRBJ2-3; TRBD1 is a possible D gene (5 bases). Trimming took 2 bases from V and 4 from J, leaving 10 bases between them. The CDR3 has 14 residues. Germline CDR1 reads MDHEN; CDR2 reads SYDVKM. This CDR3 is CASSLGDSSDTQYF. Here the CDR3 DNA reads TGTGCCAGCAGTTTAGGAGACAGTTCAGATACGCAGTATTTT.

The rearrangement uses TRBV30 and TRBJ1-1, with D unresolved. The CDR3 runs to 12 residues. Trimming shortened V by 4 bases and J by 5 bases, and 11 bases separated the two germline ends. Germline CDR1 GTSNPN, CDR2 SVGIG (reference sequence). The CDR3 DNA sequence: TGTGCCTGGAACCCCGGCGGGACTGAAGCTTTCTTT. Translation: CAWNPGGTEAFF. Based on the CDR3 plus reference TRBV30 and TRBJ1-1, the full variable domain is SQTIHQWPATLVQPVGSPLSLECTVEGTSNPNLYWYRQAAGRGLQLLFYSVGIGQISSEVPQNLSASRPQDRQFILSSKKLLLSDSGFYLCAWNPGGTEAFFGQGTRLTVV.

The chain employs TRBV7-9 and TRBJ2-1, with a tentative D call TRBD2 (5 bases). The V end lost 3 bases, the J end lost 9 bases, and 9 bases lay between the germline ends. CDR3 length: 12 amino acids. The germline gives CDR1 SEHNR, CDR2 FQNEAQ (reference sequence). The CDR3 nucleotides read TGTGCCAGCAGCTTCTCCGGAGGTGAGCAGTTCTTC. Translation gives CASSFSGGEQFF. The full variable domain, rest sourced from reference TRBV7-9 and TRBJ2-1, is DTGVSQNPRHKITKRGQNVTFRCDPISEHNRLYWYRQTLGQGPEFLTYFQNEAQLEKSRLLSDRFSAERPKGSFSTLEIQRTEQGDSAMYLCASSFSGGEQFFGPGTRLTVL.

This chain's CDR3 is CASRPGQGAINEQFF. CDR3 DNA: TGTGCCAGCAGGCCGGGACAGGGGGCGATAAATGAGCAGTTCTTC. This chain connects TRBV9 to TRBJ2-1; the match to TRBD1 covers 12 bases. This CDR3 contains 15 residues. The germline V gene has CDR1 SGDLS and CDR2 YYNGEE. V trimming: 5 bases; J trimming: 7 bases; junction bases outside the gene matches: 7.

J is TRBJ2-2 and V is TRBV10-3, with 7 bases that match TRBD1. Germline V gene sequence: CDR1 ENHRY, CDR2 SYGVKD. V lost 4 bases, J lost 6 bases, and 5 bases stayed unmatched. The CDR3 is 14 amino acids. The CDR3 DNA sequence: TGTGCCATCAGTGCCTCACAGGGGTCCGGGGAGCTGTTTTTT. Translated: CAISASQGSGELFF.

This clone was recorded once. This chain joins TRBV20-1 and TRBJ2-2, with D maybe TRBD1 (5 bases). The germline V and J ends were trimmed by 5 bases and 6 bases, with 13 bases remaining between them. Germline V gene sequence: CDR1 DFQATT, CDR2 SNEGSKA (reference sequence). The CDR3 length is 13 residues. CDR3 amino acids: CSARGAASGELFF. CDR3 nucleotide sequence: TGCAGTGCTCGTGGGGCCGCCTCCGGGGAGCTGTTTTTT.

The chain links TRBV5-6 to TRBJ2-4; unclear D gene. Germline V gene lookup returns CDR1 SGHDT and CDR2 YYEEEE. This CDR3 is 13 amino acids long. V lost 4 bases to trimming and J lost 1 base, with 6 bases between them. The CDR3 nucleotides are TGTGCCAGCAGCCTGATTGCCAAAAACATTCAGTACTTC. Residues: CASSLIAKNIQYF.

V is TRBV28 and J is TRBJ2-7, with TRBD2 identical over 14 bases. Germline V CDR1 and CDR2: MDHEN, SYDVKM. The junction had 14 bases not matched to a gene; V was cut back by 6 bases and J by 1 base. The CDR3 contains 19 residues. DNA of the CDR3: TGTGCCAGCAGACGACCGGGACTAGCGGGAGAAACCGTATCCTACGAGCAGTACTTC. The encoded protein is CASRRPGLAGETVSYEQYF. Using reference TRBV28 and TRBJ2-7 for the parts outside the CDR3, the full variable domain is DVKVTQSSRYLVKRTGEKVFLECVQDMDHENMFWYRQDPGLGLRLIYFSYDVKMKEKGDIPEGYSVSREKKERFSLILESASTNQTSMYLCASRRPGLAGETVSYEQYFGPGTRLTVT.

The chain employs TRBV5-3 and TRBJ2-2; 8 bases are shared with TRBD1. TRBV5-3 is an ORF, and what it does is uncertain. The CDR3 is 18 amino acids. V was clipped by 4 bases and J by 4 bases; unmatched bases: 15. The CDR3, as DNA: TGTGCCAGAAGCAGAGGGACAGGCCTCTATGTTGGCACCGGGGAGCTGTTTTTT. Its translation: CARSRGTGLYVGTGELFF.

The chain recombines TRBV29-1 with TRBJ2-1; TRBD1 matches 8 bases. This CDR3 has 13 residues. Trimming cost V 7 bases and J 5 bases; bases outside gene matches: 7. Looked up from germline, CDR1 is SQVTM and CDR2 is ANQGSEA. The CDR3: CSAADRVHNEQFF. For the CDR3, the DNA is TGCAGCGCCGCGGACAGGGTCCACAATGAGCAGTTCTTC.

The chain couples TRBV29-1 to TRBJ1-2, with D unresolved. CDR1 and CDR2 (germline): SQVTM, ANQGSEA. Trimming took 2 bases from V and 4 from J, leaving 8 bases between them. There are 12 residues in the CDR3. In nucleotides, the CDR3 is TGCAGCGTTGAAAGGGCCGTCTATGGCTACACCTTC. It codes for CSVERAVYGYTF.